This T cell receptor beta chain was identified during a study of cytomegalovirus exposure and HLA in healthy donors. Study-level information: Most genotyped donors, 65% to 90% of 350 to 500, had Caucasian-associated genetic ancestry. Study results and caveats: Highly shared variants forming one cluster were likely a sequencing artifact. The study found most TCR sequences rare, yet found some public TCRs in many donors. A later analysis found most CMV-associated TCR beta chains apparently HLA-restricted.

With regard to this clone: Its target is not known.

The PCR contained 60 Vbeta and 13 Jbeta primers. This table comes from immunoSEQ multiplex PCR, and its TCRdb copy is limited to in-frame clones, with some not included. This sample yields about 140,000 clones, of which 70% to 85% are seen a single time; about 3.8% belongs to the top ten. CDR3 length: 13 amino acids. Trimming removed 4 bases from V and 1 base from J, with 8 bases in between. Germline lookup yields CDR1 SQVTM and CDR2 ANQGSEA. Sequenced: PBMCs. The chain links TRBV29-1 to TRBJ1-5; D gene ambiguous. The TCR comes from a man aged 40-49 years in good health and CMV-seropositive. The CDR3 DNA reads as TGCAGCGTTGCGGGCGGGAGCAATCAGCCCCAGCATTTT. This gives the protein CSVAGGSNQPQHF.